Below, one T cell receptor (beta chain) is given with its context. The sample holds many counts of this clonotype. There is no known antigen for this receptor. Base qualities were left out, and no much larger clone turns up one base away. The data derive from a study of T cells in Graves' hyperthyroidism and ophthalmopathy (dated by TCRdb to between 2018 and 2021). Broadly, across the study: Peripheral blood was collected at initial diagnosis, before any treatment. TCR V-J signatures able to tell the groups apart were searched for in a discovery cohort of approximately 95 patients, of whom around 42 had Graves' ophthalmopathy and some 60 had stable Graves' hyperthyroidism. An independent validation cohort of about 19 hyperthyroidism patients and approximately 16 patients who later progressed to ophthalmopathy tested prospective prediction of ophthalmopathy. The roughly 100 discovery patients were randomly divided into training and test sets at a 7:3 ratio. The study also compared thyroid tissue and blood T-cell repertoires from five or six Graves' hyperthyroidism patients. Once sampling was done, hyperthyroidism patients were given methimazole at a starting dose of 30 mg daily, whereas ophthalmopathy patients were given high-dose intravenous methylprednisolone. According to the paper, TCR Vbeta CDR3 sequencing was carried out on some 140 peripheral blood samples, which came from around 43 ophthalmopathy, some 73 hyperthyroidism and about 17 progressor patients.

TCR beta CDR3 regions were amplified from RNA transcripts. The first round of RT-PCR for the TCR CDR3 was performed with the HTBI primer set and the Qiagen OneStep RT-PCR kit. Libraries were constructed in a second round of multiplex PCR, after which size selection and purification were carried out. Libraries were sequenced paired-end with 100 bp reads on an Illumina HiSeq2000. The original methods were these. SOAPnuke was used to process the raw data, removing reads that contained adapters or uncalled bases, had a mean Phred below 15, or lacked an exact match to the constant primer or identifier. High-quality paired reads were merged using COPE v1.2.5, and each unique nucleotide sequence was defined as a clonotype. Clonotypes were aligned to IMGT TRBV, TRBD and TRBJ reference segments using MiTCR v1.1. The analysis was restricted to V-J combinations with a frequency above 0.0001, which together covered 99% to 99.2% of the repertoires. A TCS score was defined as the ratio between F50 (clonal expansion) and ExV (chaos), using BLOSUM62-based TCRdist between CDR3 peptides within each V-J. Welch's t-statistics and random forest reduced several hundred V-J features to 13, which were used in a naive Bayes classifier (R e1071). TCRdb reran the public reads through fastp at Q25 and MiXCR, keeping productive beta chains. Rows matching on CDR3 protein sequence are summarized as one entry with the most common DNA and genes. In this record, the V and J calls reflect TCRdb's handling and not the investigators' own analysis. For this sample there are 550,000 to 850,000 distinct CDR3 sequences; around 20% appear just once. The ten largest account for over 15% of the sample.

V was cut back by 8 bases and J by 5 bases, leaving a gap of 15 bases between them. The CDR3 sequence holds 13 residues, the cysteine and phenylalanine included. The read is trimmed to its CDR3 DNA, 39 bases read in frame from base 1. From the germline V gene, CDR1 is SGHAT and CDR2 is FQNNGV. Findings and caveats that apply to the study as a whole: A model built on a 13 V-J signature distinguished ophthalmopathy from stable hyperthyroidism, reaching about 88% sensitivity and about 81% specificity in cross-validation and 80%/75% in testing. Sample size was not statistically predetermined, and investigators were not blinded to group allocation. In validation, the model predicted progression to ophthalmopathy with approximately 71% sensitivity and 72% to 85% specificity, a median of 6.5 months before onset. Blood samples also contained most of the expanded thyroid clonotypes (frequency above 0.001), which suggests that blood repertoires may reflect thyroid immune responses.

The hyperthyroidism patients were between 18 and 65 years old and newly diagnosed, with a disease duration of less than 2 months. Exclusion was applied to patients with uncontrolled infections, other autoimmune diseases, pregnancy or lactation. Diagnoses relied on clinical symptoms, serum thyroxine and TRAb, thyroid ultrasound and orbital computed tomography. Blood from progressor patients was drawn when they were first diagnosed with hyperthyroidism, before any ophthalmopathy symptoms appeared. Ficoll-Paque density gradient centrifugation was used to isolate PBMCs from 9.5 to 10 ml of fresh peripheral blood. Patients classed as progressors first received a Graves' hyperthyroidism diagnosis and then went on to develop ophthalmopathy during follow-up. Total RNA was extracted using Trizol reagent, and RNA quality was assessed on an Agilent 2100 Bioanalyzer.

Sequencing was performed on blood. The clonotype comes from a woman in her fifties or sixties with Graves' hyperthyroidism that later progressed to Graves' ophthalmopathy. This chain joins TRBV11-2 to TRBJ1-2; the D gene is perhaps TRBD1, on 6 matching bases. The nucleotides are TGTGCCAGCGATGTGGGGGGCGGATATGGCTACACCTTC. Its amino acids are CASDVGGGYGYTF.